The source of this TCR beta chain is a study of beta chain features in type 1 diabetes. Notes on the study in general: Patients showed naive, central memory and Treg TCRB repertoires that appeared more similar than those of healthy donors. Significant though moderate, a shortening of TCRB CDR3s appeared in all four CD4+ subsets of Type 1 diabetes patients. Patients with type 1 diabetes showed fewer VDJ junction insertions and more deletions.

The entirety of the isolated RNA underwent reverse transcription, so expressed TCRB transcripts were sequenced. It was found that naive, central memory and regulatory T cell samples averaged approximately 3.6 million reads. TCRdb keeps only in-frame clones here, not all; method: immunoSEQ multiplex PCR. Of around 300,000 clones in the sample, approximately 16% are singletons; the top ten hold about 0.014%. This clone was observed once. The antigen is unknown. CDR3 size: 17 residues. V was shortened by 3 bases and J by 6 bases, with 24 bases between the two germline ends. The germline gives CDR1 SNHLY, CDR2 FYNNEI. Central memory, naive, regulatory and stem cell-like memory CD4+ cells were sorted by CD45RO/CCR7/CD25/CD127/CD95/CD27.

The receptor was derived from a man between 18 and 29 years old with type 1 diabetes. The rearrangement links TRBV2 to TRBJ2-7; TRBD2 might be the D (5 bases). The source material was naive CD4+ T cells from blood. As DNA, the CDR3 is TGTGCCAGCAGTGAGCTCCGGCTCCTCAAGGGAGCTATCGAGCAGTACTTC. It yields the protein CASSELRLLKGAIEQYF.